The T cell receptor (beta chain) under discussion was sequenced for a study of T cells in Graves' hyperthyroidism and ophthalmopathy. What was amplified from RNA transcripts were TCR beta CDR3 regions. The HTBI primer set was used in a first-round RT-PCR of the TCR CDR3. MiXCR was run by TCRdb on the multiplex PCR reads, yielding one entry per CDR3 protein. The table includes approximately 410,000 distinct CDR3 sequences, approximately 14% detected once. Study results and limitations: Ophthalmopathy, which appeared later, was predicted by the model a median about 6.8 months before onset. The authors' 13 V-J model separated ophthalmopathy from stable hyperthyroidism.

Germline CDR1 is SGDLS and CDR2 is YYNGEE. V was cut by 5 bases and J by 3 bases, with 15 bases left in between. This CDR3 is 14 amino acids long. This clonotype was detected only a few times. What it recognizes is unknown. The chain couples TRBV9 to TRBJ2-7, with a possible D match to TRBD1 (5 bases). The sample was blood. The receptor comes from a woman under 30 with Graves' hyperthyroidism. The CDR3 region has the DNA TGTGCCAGCAGTAGGGCAAAGGACAACTACGAGCAGTACTTC. Encoded protein: CASSRAKDNYEQYF.